This TCR beta chain came from a study of T-cell memory formation after mild COVID-19. Whole-study context: Clusters of TCRs were largely donor specific. The study, taken as a whole, reports: CD4+ contracting clones were mainly CM and EM; CD8+ ones, EMRA. From day 15 to 85, contracting clones were balanced between CD4 and CD8, whereas later expanders leaned toward CD4+.

The CDR3 contains 14 residues. Germline CDR1 is SQVTM and CDR2 is ANQGSEA. After 5'RACE with constant-segment primers, TCR alpha and TCR beta cDNA libraries carrying sample barcodes and UMIs were obtained. One entry per CDR3 protein, called by TCRdb with MiXCR from the 5' RACE reads. Of 30,000 to 35,000 distinct CDR3 sequences in the sample, roughly 7.2% are singletons; the top ten hold 29%. There are many counts of this clonotype. What it binds is unknown. Sequence at one end of the junction differs from germline and may be a read error. Sequenced input: PBMCs or a T cell subset sorted from them (not recorded which). The rearrangement uses TRBV29-1 and TRBJ1-4; possibly TRBD1 for D (5 bases). The source of this sequence is a man aged 18-30 years who had mild COVID-19 (a few samples of this study predate the infection). Cell type and time point are not known. The CDR3 nucleotides are TGCAGCGTTGAAGCGATCGGGGCTAAAGAAAAACTGTTTTTT. Its protein product is CSVEAIGAKEKLFF.